This T cell receptor beta chain came from a study of blood T cell repertoires in COVID-19. Study context: Both acute and convalescent COVID-19 samples were obtained from the United States, Italy and Spain. PBMCs, B-cell-depleted T cells, or T cells were the source of the cDNA or gDNA that made up the material.

Authors' analysis steps: Reference gene primer amplification gave estimated nucleated cell counts. Profiling relied on immunoSEQ multiplex PCR, and the TCRdb table lists in-frame clones only, not all of them. V and J calls and clone size are those listed in that table; D and trimming were worked out from the DNA. The sample includes about 120,000 clones, around 87% of them seen just once. V gave up 6 bases and J gave up 3 bases; unmatched junction bases: 12. Germline CDR1 reads LNHDA; CDR2 reads SQIVND (reference sequence). This CDR3 region has 17 residues. Sequencing was done on a sample of peripheral blood. V is TRBV19 and J is TRBJ1-5; TRBD1 agrees at 9 bases. The clonotype originates from a man aged 50 or older with acute or convalescent COVID-19. The CDR3 coding sequence is TGTGCCAGTAGAGGGACAGGGCGGAGGGGAGACAATCAGCCCCAGCATTTT. Translating it yields CASRGTGRRGDNQPQHF.